These T cell receptor beta chains were read from a single sample in a study of blood T cell repertoires in COVID-19. Sequencing was performed with immunoSEQ multiplex PCR; in TCRdb, only in-frame clones are kept and a portion is missing. Among under 130,000 clones listed, 80% to 85% were seen once. Sequencing was performed on peripheral blood. These receptors were collected from a man aged 80 or over with acute or convalescent COVID-19. Both conserved end residues are trimmed from each CDR3.

>TRBV7-9|TRBJ2-7
ASSSPGQGSEQY
>TRBV4-1|TRBJ1-1
ASSQDGTGGVPTRLNTEAF
>TRBV5-1|TRBJ1-1
ASSSRAGGSRDTEAF
>TRBV6-5|TRBJ1-1
ASSSRTGANTEAF
>TRBV5-1|TRBJ2-1
ASSLQGQITYNEQF
>TRBV7-2|TRBJ1-4
ASSLTGPYEKLF
>TRBV28|TRBJ1-1
ASSQLQGSNTEAF
>TRBV6-1|TRBJ2-3
ASSGGQFSSTDTQY
>TRBV5-1|TRBJ1-1
ASSLGQGAGEMNTEAF
>TRBV2|TRBJ2-2
ASRITGAGELF
>TRBV19|TRBJ2-2
ASSIGLLDTGELF
>TRBV19|TRBJ1-2
ASNGQGTSNYGYT
>TRBV29-1|TRBJ2-5
SVGRTSASKQETQY
>TRBV11-2|TRBJ2-2
ASSATRGRGTGELF
>TRBV5-1|TRBJ2-5
ASSHGSREETQY
>TRBV25-1|TRBJ2-3
ASSEPGQPSTDTQY
>TRBV28|TRBJ1-2
ASSLAHNLYGYT
>TRBV5-1|TRBJ1-1
ASSDPARVNTEAF
>TRBV7-2|TRBJ2-2
ASSSRIRDRGANTGELF
>TRBV5-6|TRBJ2-1
ASSLGYRGINEQF
>TRBV27|TRBJ2-7
ASTPRGSSYEQY
>TRBV9|TRBJ2-3
ASSVNGNTDTQY
>TRBV6-6|TRBJ1-6
ASSPPSSPLH
>TRBV6-5|TRBJ2-7
ASSLQGSSYEQY
>TRBV11-2|TRBJ2-7
ASSFAGTGGAYEQY
>TRBV18|TRBJ2-7
ASSPKQAFSYEQY
>TRBV5-4|TRBJ2-1
ASSLIEGLANEQF
>TRBV27|TRBJ2-2
ASSLSGTFAGELF
>TRBV9|TRBJ2-1
ASSLGAGGTHNEQF
>TRBV6-6|TRBJ1-5
ASSVTGTDQPQH
>TRBV28|TRBJ1-2
ASSSRTQTNYGYT
>TRBV6-4|TRBJ2-1
ASSGIAGDYNEQF
>TRBV4-1|TRBJ1-1
ASSQEKGLTGRTEAF
>TRBV5-1|TRBJ2-1
ASSLGQGYSYNEQF
>TRBV28|TRBJ1-2
ASSSGGKSYGYT
>TRBV28|TRBJ1-2
ASRTVNYGYT
>TRBV12-3/TRBV12-4|TRBJ2-1
ASSLRSGEQF
>TRBV6-2/TRBV6-3|TRBJ2-1
ASSTGTPNNEQF
>TRBV18|TRBJ1-3
ASSLDISGNTIY